This T cell receptor (beta chain) was documented in a study of blood T cell repertoires in COVID-19 (dated by TCRdb to the early 2020s). About the full investigation: Samples covering the acute and convalescent phases of COVID-19 were provided by collaborators in the United States, Italy and Spain. The material from the prospective study consisted of cDNA or gDNA derived from T cells, B-cell-depleted T cells, or PBMCs. Subjects who had been exposed to COVID-19, were actively infected with it, or had recovered from it provided the deeply sampled blood TCRbeta repertoires that made up the dataset. The repertoires were made available in a free public database intended to serve as a resource for research on the immune response to SARS-CoV-2. The samples were drawn from the first 160 participants of the ongoing ImmuneRACE study and from under 1,500 subjects provided by 6 global collaborators. Sample metadata almost always included a de-identified subject ID, COVID-19 status, age in years and sex. HLA class I and class II types, where available, came from metadata supplied by the sample provider rather than from assay-based typing. Study-wide findings and limitations: The quantity of clinical and demographic metadata differed by source and by participant and was supplied without curation.

Of note for this clone: No antigen is known for it. No base quality values were provided; no much bigger clone lies one nucleotide off.

V is clipped by 0 bases and J by 3 bases, and the sequence between their germline boundaries is 5 bases long. From the cysteine up to the phenylalanine, the CDR3 has a length of 13 residues. The sequence is cut down to CDR3 DNA, 39 bases in frame from base 1. Based on the germline V gene, the CDR1 and CDR2 sequences are WSHSY and SAAADI. Whole blood was collected in K2EDTA tubes by collaborating institutions according to the institutions' own protocols. For TCRbeta analysis, collaborator samples were shipped as frozen whole blood, as isolated PBMCs, or as DNA extracted from either sample type. The immunoSEQ Assay, a bias-controlled multiplex PCR, was used to amplify TCRbeta CDR3 regions from genomic DNA. Under the source paper's analysis protocol: The number of nucleated cells in each sample was estimated from the amplification of reference gene primers within the assay. To quantify the absolute abundance of each unique TCRbeta CDR3 rearrangement, sequence reads were collapsed and filtered. For each sample, productive Simpson clonality was calculated as the square root of Simpson's diversity index over productive rearrangements. TCRdb carries this immuneACCESS record with in-frame sequences only. Its versions omit some clonotypes, under half of them owing to an unresolved V gene in the studies checked, with the rest unexplained. Clone size and the V and J calls come from that table; the DNA yielded D and trimming. The table for this sample lists 15,000 to 25,000 clones; approximately 81% of them were counted only once. The top ten clonotypes cover around 30% of the sample.

The material sequenced was peripheral blood. The sequence was collected from a human donor with active COVID-19. The donor label of this sample is uncertain. The chain is made from TRBV10-2 and TRBJ2-5; the D gene cannot be named for sure. The CDR3 in this case is CASSESSEETQYF. The nucleotide sequence reads TGCGCCAGCAGTGAGTCGTCGGAAGAGACCCAGTACTTC.